A single sample gave rise to the 18 T cell receptor beta chains below, sequenced in a study of cytomegalovirus exposure and HLA in healthy donors. The PCR had 60 Vbeta and 13 Jbeta primers. Generated by immunoSEQ multiplex PCR, the TCRdb table keeps only in-frame clones and is missing some. The sample has 95,000 to 110,000 clones, around 78% seen once. The sequenced material came from PBMCs. These receptors came from a man aged 30-40 years in good health and CMV-seronegative.

This clone was seen a handful of times. The chain joins TRBV28 to TRBJ2-7; a weak D match, TRBD1 (6 bases). In germline, CDR1 is MDHEN, CDR2 SYDVKM. This CDR3 spans 13 amino acids. V dropped 6 bases and J dropped 3 bases, with 12 bases sitting between them. The CDR3 DNA follows: TGTGCCAGCAGACCGGCAGGGGTCTACGAGCAGTACTTC. Its protein is CASRPAGVYEQYF.

The chain uses TRBV5-4 and TRBJ2-3; 8 bases are a match to TRBD2. This CDR3 has 13 amino acids. With 2 bases clipped from V and 4 bases from J, the junction kept 0 bases outside the gene matches. Germline-derived CDR1 and CDR2 are SGHNT and YYREEE (reference sequence). The CDR3 sequence is CASSFGGADTQYF. The CDR3 coding sequence is TGTGCCAGCAGCTTCGGGGGGGCAGATACGCAGTATTTT.

This clone appeared a single time. This sequence joins TRBV27 and TRBJ2-1; 9 bases align to TRBD2. CDR1 MNHEY and CDR2 SMNVEV come from the germline V gene (reference sequence). The CDR3 is 16 residues long. V lost 3 bases and J lost 4; bases outside the gene matches: 7. CDR3 sequence: CASSFPSGVRYNEQFF. The CDR3 region has the DNA TGTGCCAGCAGTTTTCCTAGCGGGGTTAGGTACAATGAGCAGTTCTTC.

The gene calls are TRBV7-9 and TRBJ1-5; D call uncertain. V lost 5 bases, J lost 5 bases, and 16 bases lay in between. This CDR3 contains 15 residues. CDR1 and CDR2 (germline): SEHNR, FQNEAQ (reference sequence). The DNA for the CDR3 is TGTGCCAGCAGCCGCGGGATCCCGGGCCATCAGCCCCAGCATTTT. Residues: CASSRGIPGHQPQHF.

V usage is TRBV5-1 and J usage is TRBJ1-4; perhaps TRBD1 as D (6 bases). Germline V gene data show CDR1 as SGHRS and CDR2 as YFSETQ. The CDR3 extends over 15 amino acids. V gave up 0 bases and J gave up 6 bases, with 12 bases separating them. In DNA form, the CDR3 reads TGCGCCAGCAGCTTGGCAAACAGGGTGGATGAAAAACTGTTTTTT. Amino acid sequence: CASSLANRVDEKLFF.

The chain combines TRBV29-1 with TRBJ2-4; D possibly corresponds to TRBD1 (7 bases). This CDR3 contains 17 residues. CDR1 is SQVTM and CDR2 is ANQGSEA in the germline V gene. V lost 6 bases, J lost 0 bases, and 21 bases lay in between. The CDR3 protein is CSVLDNRGGKAKNIQYF. The CDR3 DNA reads as TGCAGCGTCCTAGACAACAGGGGCGGGAAAGCCAAAAACATTCAGTACTTC.

The chain combines TRBV7-9 with TRBJ1-5; D is unclear. Trimming shortened V by 1 base and J by 4 bases, and 5 bases separated the two germline ends. Germline V lookup: CDR1 SEHNR, CDR2 FQNEAQ (reference sequence). This CDR3 has 13 amino acids. CDR3 sequence: CASSLEPNQPQHF. Written as DNA, the CDR3 is TGTGCCAGCAGCTTAGAGCCTAATCAGCCCCAGCATTTT.

This clone has only a few counts. V usage is TRBV7-9 and J usage is TRBJ2-2; TRBD2 aligns across 7 bases. Losses at the gene ends were 2 bases for V and 4 bases for J; bases not matched to a gene: 7. Germline V CDR1 and CDR2: SEHNR, FQNEAQ (reference sequence). CDR3 length: 16 residues. The CDR3 is CASSLLGLRPTGELFF. The CDR3 nucleotides read TGTGCCAGCAGCTTACTGGGACTAAGGCCCACCGGGGAGCTGTTTTTT. Together with reference TRBV7-9 and TRBJ2-2, the CDR3 gives the full variable domain: DTGVSQNPRHKITKRGQNVTFRCDPISEHNRLYWYRQTLGQGPEFLTYFQNEAQLEKSRLLSDRFSAERPKGSFSTLEIQRTEQGDSAMYLCASSLLGLRPTGELFFGEGSRLTVL.

This sequence joins TRBV7-6 and TRBJ2-5; 10 bases map to TRBD2. V lost 3 bases and J lost 0; bases outside the gene matches: 1. This CDR3 has 15 residues. Germline V lookup: CDR1 SGHVS, CDR2 FNYEAQ. In DNA form, the CDR3 reads TGTGCCAGCAGCTTTAGCGGGGGGTACCAAGAGACCCAGTACTTC. It specifies CASSFSGGYQETQYF.

This chain links TRBV5-1 with TRBJ2-7; D is perhaps TRBD1 (6 bases). The germline V and J ends were trimmed by 4 bases and 3 bases, with 8 bases remaining between them. CDR1 is SGHRS, CDR2 YFSETQ, per germline. The CDR3 extends over 12 amino acids. The CDR3 spells CASSEQGYEQYF. The CDR3 DNA reads as TGCGCCAGCAGCGAACAGGGCTACGAGCAGTACTTC.

As to this clone: The sample carries other DNA sequences with the same CDR3. V and J are TRBV18 and TRBJ2-7; 7 nucleotides align to TRBD1. The V gene's germline CDR1 is KGHSH and CDR2 LQKENI. Trimming cost V 6 bases and J 2 bases; bases outside gene matches: 4. The CDR3 loop spans 13 amino acids. The CDR3: CASSQGQTYEQYF. As DNA, the CDR3 is TGTGCCAGCTCCCAGGGACAGACCTACGAGCAGTACTTC.

A few counts support this clone. The rearrangement joins TRBV10-2 to TRBJ2-7, with a weak D call TRBD1 (5 bases). V was pared by 2 bases and J by 4 bases, with 9 bases between. CDR3 length equals 13 residues. Germline loops: CDR1 WSHSY, CDR2 SAAADI. CDR3 sequence: CASSEADSYEQYF. The CDR3 coding sequence is TGCGCCAGCAGTGAGGCTGACAGTTACGAGCAGTACTTC.

J is TRBJ2-7 and V is TRBV5-4, with TRBD2 matching over 13 bases. Germline V gene sequence: CDR1 SGHNT, CDR2 YYREEE (reference sequence). With V trimmed by 0 bases and J by 3 bases, 0 bases remained unmatched. This CDR3 comprises 15 residues. In DNA, the CDR3 is TGTGCCAGCAGCTTGGGGACTAGCGGGGGCTACGAGCAGTACTTC. This gives the protein CASSLGTSGGYEQYF. Variable domain in full (rest from reference TRBV5-4 and TRBJ2-7): ETGVTQSPTHLIKTRGQQVTLRCSSQSGHNTVSWYQQALGQGPQFIFQYYREEENGRGNFPPRFSGLQFPNYSSELNVNALELDDSALYLCASSLGTSGGYEQYFGPGTRLTVT.

This sequence joins TRBV6-6 and TRBJ2-7, with a weak D call TRBD2 (6 bases). Germline V CDR1 and CDR2: MNHNY, SVGAGI (reference sequence). Between the trimmed V and J ends, which lost 2 bases and 4 bases, there was a span of 9 bases. The CDR3 totals 13 residues. The CDR3 DNA sequence: TGTGCCAGCAGTTACGGGCGGGGATACGAGCAGTACTTC. Translated, it gives CASSYGRGYEQYF.

The chain uses TRBV18 and TRBJ1-2; D is possibly TRBD1 (5 bases). Trimming pared 0 bases from V and 0 bases from J, leaving 8 bases between. Germline CDR1 reads KGHSH; CDR2 reads LQKENI. This CDR3 is 15 amino acids long. CDR3 amino acids: CASSPPGAPNYGYTF. CDR3 nucleotides: TGTGCCAGCTCACCACCAGGGGCTCCTAACTATGGCTACACCTTC.

The gene calls are TRBV28 and TRBJ1-2, with 7 bases identical to TRBD1. The CDR3 extends over 16 amino acids. The ends lost 3 bases at V and 2 bases at J; junction bases unmatched: 9. Germline CDR1 reads MDHEN; CDR2 reads SYDVKM. Here the CDR3 reads CASSFATGFLNYGYTF. In nucleotides, the CDR3 is TGTGCCAGCAGTTTCGCGACAGGGTTTTTGAACTATGGCTACACCTTC.

J is TRBJ2-5 and V is TRBV11-2; 7 bases are a match to TRBD2. V trimming: 1 base; J trimming: 4 bases; junction bases outside the gene matches: 9. The CDR3 consists of 16 residues. Germline CDR1 reads SGHAT; CDR2 reads FQNNGV. As DNA, the CDR3 is TGTGCCAGCAGCTTAGGGGAGGGGAGGGGAGGAGAGACCCAGTACTTC. It yields the protein CASSLGEGRGGETQYF.

The chain carries TRBV6-1 and TRBJ2-7, with TRBD1 matching 11 bases. V was clipped by 6 bases and J by 5 bases; unmatched bases: 9. The CDR3 is made up of 15 amino acids. Germline loops: CDR1 MNHNS, CDR2 SASEGT. CDR3 in amino acids: CASSHPGQGVHEQYF. The CDR3 DNA sequence: TGTGCCAGCAGCCACCCGGGACAGGGGGTTCACGAGCAGTACTTC.